This T cell receptor (beta chain) emerged from a study of shared clonotypes between healthy human individuals. Study information: Researchers assigned three CD4 naive, three CD4 memory, two CD8 naive and one CD8 memory plate to each donor.

Of note for this clone: Other DNA sequences in this sample translate to the same CDR3.

Germline V lookup: CDR1 MDHEN, CDR2 SYDVKM. The CDR3 is 14 amino acids. V gave up 3 bases and J gave up 4 bases, with 10 bases separating them. Sequencing was performed with immunoSEQ multiplex PCR; in TCRdb, only in-frame clones are kept and a portion is missing. The data contain over 850,000 clones, around 78% of them singletons. CD4+ cells underwent separation, giving CD45RA+ naive and CD45RA-negative memory subsets. The chain employs TRBV28 and TRBJ1-5; no definite D call. This clonotype originated in a man in his late teens or twenties in good health. Some clones in this sample may be carry-over from other donors' samples. Sequences were obtained from memory CD4+ T cells from PBMCs. Sample subset: CD45RA-negative fraction. CDR3 DNA sequence: TGTGCCAGCAGTTTTAGTTTGCGGAATCAGCCCCAGCATTTT. This sequence encodes CASSFSLRNQPQHF. The full variable domain, in which reference TRBV28 and TRBJ1-5 provide the parts outside the CDR3, is DVKVTQSSRYLVKRTGEKVFLECVQDMDHENMFWYRQDPGLGLRLIYFSYDVKMKEKGDIPEGYSVSREKKERFSLILESASTNQTSMYLCASSFSLRNQPQHFGDGTRLSIL.